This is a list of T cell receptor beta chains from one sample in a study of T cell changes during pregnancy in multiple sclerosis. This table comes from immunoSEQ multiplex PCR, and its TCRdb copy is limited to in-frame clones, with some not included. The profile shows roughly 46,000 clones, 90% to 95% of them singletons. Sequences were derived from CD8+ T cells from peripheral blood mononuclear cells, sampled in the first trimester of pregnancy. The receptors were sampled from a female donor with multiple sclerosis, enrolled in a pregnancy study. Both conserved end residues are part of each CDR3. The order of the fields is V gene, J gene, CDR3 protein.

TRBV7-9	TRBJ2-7	CASSLKEQIQYF
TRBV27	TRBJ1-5	CASSLSGRGGQPQHF
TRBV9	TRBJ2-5	CASSVPDGEETQYF
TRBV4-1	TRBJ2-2	CASSQPGVTGELFF
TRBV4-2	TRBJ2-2	CASSQEGQVTGELFF
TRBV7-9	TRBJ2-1	CASSLVPGDWQFF
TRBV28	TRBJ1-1	CASRGHKDTEAFF
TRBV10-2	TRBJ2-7	CASRDTYYEQYF
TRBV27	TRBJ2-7	CASRIRPGGAYYEQYF
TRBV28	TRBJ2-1	CASSFPRSGSSYNEQFF
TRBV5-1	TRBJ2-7	CASSLSGGTYEQYF
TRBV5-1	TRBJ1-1	CASSLQWNTEAFF
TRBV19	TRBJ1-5	CASGTGVDSNQPQHF
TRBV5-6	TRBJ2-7	CASSLVWDRENEQYF
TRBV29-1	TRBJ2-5	CSVTGHLGQETQYF
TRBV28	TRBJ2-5	CASSLPLSWGGETQYF
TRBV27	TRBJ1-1	CASSYRGLLDTEAFF
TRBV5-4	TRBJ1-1	CASSLGQGAWATEAFF
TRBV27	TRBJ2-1	CASSLVPSTHNEQFF
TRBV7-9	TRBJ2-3	CASSPGTSGSLATQYF
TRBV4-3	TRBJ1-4	CASSQDWNRGAEKLFF
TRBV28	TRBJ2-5	CASSLMRTGLPLGETQYF
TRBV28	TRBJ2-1	CASSLLEGGAYNEQFF
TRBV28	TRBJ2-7	CASSPRARPVSEQYF
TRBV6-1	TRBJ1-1	CASSDRGQMNTEAFF
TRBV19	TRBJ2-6	CASLQGFSSGANVLTF
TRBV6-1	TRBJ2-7	CASSDGLAGGSEQYF
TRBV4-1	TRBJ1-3	CASSQEGKQISGNTIYF
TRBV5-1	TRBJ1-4	CASSLYRDSSEKLFF
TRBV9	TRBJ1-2	CASSVELGQGYGYTF
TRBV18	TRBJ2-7	CASSPAVSYEQYF
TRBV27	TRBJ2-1	CASSMGQFGNEQFF
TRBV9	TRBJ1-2	CASSVAIGELNYGYTF
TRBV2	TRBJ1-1	CASSGTDNTEAFF
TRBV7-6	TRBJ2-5	CASTRLEGSHETQYF
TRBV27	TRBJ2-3	CASSFAGGLWYF
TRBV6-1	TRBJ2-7	CASSESSYEQYF
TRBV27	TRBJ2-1	CASSYRDREDNEQFF
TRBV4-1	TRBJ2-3	CASSQEGGRGISTDTQYF